The 21 T cell receptor beta chains below come from one sample, sequenced in a study of blood T cell repertoires in COVID-19. TCRdb keeps only in-frame clones here, not all; method: immunoSEQ multiplex PCR. Found here are 300,000 or so clones, about 89% of them singletons; the top ten hold more than 1.3%. Sequencing input: peripheral blood. The receptors were gathered from a woman aged 40 to 55 who had recovered from COVID-19.

The V gene is TRBV7-9, the J gene TRBJ1-3, with 10 bases matching TRBD1. Germline V gene data show CDR1 as SEHNR and CDR2 as FQNEAQ (reference sequence). V was clipped by 5 bases and J by 8 bases; unmatched bases: 9. This CDR3 contains 15 residues. As DNA, the CDR3 is TGTGCCAGCAGCCCCCGGGACAGGGGACGAGACACCATATATTTT. This gives the protein CASSPRDRGRDTIYF.

J is TRBJ1-2 and V is TRBV10-3, with unresolved D. The CDR3 runs to 15 residues. V lost 1 base to trimming and J lost 2 bases, with 11 bases between them. Germline V gene lookup returns CDR1 ENHRY and CDR2 SYGVKD. This chain's CDR3 is CAISELAEANYGYTF. CDR3 nucleotide sequence: TGTGCCATCAGTGAGTTGGCGGAGGCGAACTATGGCTACACCTTC.

The rearrangement links TRBV15 to TRBJ2-1; the match to TRBD2 covers 9 bases. Germline V gene sequence: CDR1 LNHNV, CDR2 YYDKDF (reference sequence). The J segment lost 8 bases and the V segment lost 1 base, leaving 6 bases of the junction unmatched. The CDR3 is made up of 15 amino acids. The DNA for the CDR3 is TGTGCCACCAGCAGAGTATCGCGGGGGGGCGATGAGCAGTTCTTC. The encoded protein is CATSRVSRGGDEQFF.

The CDR3 sequence: CASSYRRGEKLFF. CDR3 sequence (DNA): TGTGCCAGCTCCTACCGTCGTGGTGAAAAACTGTTTTTT. The V gene is TRBV27, the J gene TRBJ1-4; no clear D gene. V was shortened by 8 bases and J by 7 bases, with 14 bases between the two germline ends. This CDR3 region has 13 residues. CDR1 is MNHEY and CDR2 is SMNVEV in the germline V gene (reference sequence).

The rearrangement uses TRBV30 and TRBJ2-5; D gene uncertain. V lost 1 base and J lost 7, with 13 bases in between. This CDR3 region has 13 residues. The germline V gene has CDR1 GTSNPN and CDR2 SVGIG (reference sequence). The CDR3 reads CAWSGVSPGTQYF. CDR3 nucleotides: TGTGCCTGGAGTGGGGTTTCCCCGGGGACCCAGTACTTC.

The chain links TRBV6-6 to TRBJ1-2; D is ambiguous. CDR1 and CDR2 (germline): MNHNY, SVGAGI (reference sequence). The CDR3 totals 13 residues. Trimming left V 6 bases short and J 2 bases short, with 10 bases between. The CDR3 sequence: CASRDPRNYGYTF. The CDR3 nucleotides are TGTGCCAGCAGAGACCCCAGGAACTATGGCTACACCTTC.

This clone came up once. This chain connects TRBV29-1 to TRBJ2-5, with TRBD2 identical over 7 bases. This CDR3 contains 14 residues. The ends lost 8 bases at V and 2 bases at J; junction bases unmatched: 11. CDR1 and CDR2 from the germline V gene are SQVTM and ANQGSEA. This CDR3 reads CSTTPGGLQETQYF. CDR3 DNA: TGCAGCACAACCCCGGGGGGACTACAAGAGACCCAGTACTTC.

This sequence joins TRBV7-2 and TRBJ1-2; D call uncertain. This CDR3 comprises 16 residues. V was pared by 3 bases and J by 2 bases, with 16 bases between. Germline V lookup: CDR1 SGHTA, CDR2 FQGNSA. Here the CDR3 DNA reads TGTGCCAGCAGCTTTGGGAGACCAACTCAGAACTATGGCTACACCTTC. Protein: CASSFGRPTQNYGYTF.

For the CDR3, the DNA is TGTGCCAGCAGCTTAGGACCCGGGACAGGGGGTGGCTACACCTTC. This translates into CASSLGPGTGGGYTF. The chain joins TRBV11-2 to TRBJ1-2; 11 nucleotides match TRBD1. Germline V lookup: CDR1 SGHAT, CDR2 FQNNGV. This CDR3 has 15 amino acids. V lost 1 base, J lost 7 bases, and 5 bases stayed unmatched.

The chain is built from TRBV11-1 and TRBJ2-3; 9 nucleotides line up with TRBD2. Unmatched junction bases numbered 7, after V lost 5 bases and J lost 1 base. CDR3 length: 16 residues. CDR1 and CDR2 (germline): SGHAT, FQDESV (reference sequence). The CDR3 coding sequence is TGTGCCAGCAGCCGATTAGCGGGGGCTCGCACAGATACGCAGTATTTT. Amino acids: CASSRLAGARTDTQYF.

This clone was seen a single time. V usage is TRBV11-2 and J usage is TRBJ1-5; possibly TRBD1 for D (6 bases). V shed 0 bases and J shed 2 bases, with 8 bases lying between them. Germline CDR1 is SGHAT and CDR2 is FQNNGV. The CDR3 is 15 residues long. The CDR3 is CASSLEGAGNQPQHF. The CDR3 DNA reads as TGTGCCAGCAGCTTAGAGGGGGCTGGCAATCAGCCCCAGCATTTT.

The CDR3 sequence: CASSVDSGWYTGELFF. The CDR3 bases are TGTGCCAGCAGCGTAGATAGCGGGTGGTACACCGGGGAGCTGTTTTTT. The chain employs TRBV9 and TRBJ2-2; 7 positions match TRBD2. Losses at the gene ends were 0 bases for V and 3 bases for J; bases not matched to a gene: 5. Germline V gives CDR1 SGDLS, CDR2 YYNGEE. The CDR3 is made up of 16 amino acids.

This sequence joins TRBV5-1 and TRBJ2-5; 10 nucleotides match TRBD2. Germline CDR1 SGHRS, CDR2 YFSETQ. The CDR3 consists of 14 residues. The J segment lost 4 bases and the V segment lost 4 bases, leaving 4 bases of the junction unmatched. CDR3 nucleotide sequence: TGCGCCAGCAGCGAGCGGGGGGGCCCAGAGACCCAGTACTTC. Amino acids: CASSERGGPETQYF.

The chain joins TRBV2 to TRBJ2-7; 11 bases agree with TRBD1. Germline lookup yields CDR1 SNHLY and CDR2 FYNNEI. This CDR3 region has 15 residues. Trimming cost V 4 bases and J 4 bases; bases outside gene matches: 6. This chain's CDR3 is CASSVGQGARYEQYF. The DNA for the CDR3 is TGTGCCAGCAGTGTCGGACAGGGGGCGCGTTACGAGCAGTACTTC.

The V call is TRBV5-4, the J call TRBJ2-5, with 9 positions matching TRBD1. Germline V CDR1 and CDR2: SGHNT, YYREEE (reference sequence). V gave up 1 base and J gave up 1 base; unmatched junction bases: 2. CDR3 length: 15 residues. CDR3 sequence: CASSLSTGGQETQYF. The CDR3 region has the DNA TGTGCCAGCAGCTTGTCGACAGGGGGCCAAGAGACCCAGTACTTC.

The J gene is TRBJ1-1, the V gene TRBV19, with D hard to call. Deletions cut 7 bases from V and 1 base from J, with 7 bases between. The germline V gene has CDR1 LNHDA and CDR2 SQIVND (reference sequence). The CDR3 consists of 12 residues. In nucleotides, the CDR3 is TGTGCCAGTATGTCGGGGAACACTGAAGCTTTCTTT. Translated: CASMSGNTEAFF.

The count of this clone is one. The CDR3 DNA follows: TGCAGTGCCAGTGGGGGCGCCTACAATGAGCAGTTCTTC. This gives the protein CSASGGAYNEQFF. V and J are TRBV20-1 and TRBJ2-1; D possibly corresponds to TRBD1 (6 bases). Germline loops: CDR1 DFQATT, CDR2 SNEGSKA (reference sequence). The CDR3 is 13 residues long. V gave up 6 bases and J gave up 2 bases, with 11 bases separating them.

The gene calls are TRBV9 and TRBJ1-3, with 11 positions matching TRBD1. CDR1 and CDR2 from the germline V gene are SGDLS and YYNGEE. The junction had 5 bases not matched to a gene; V was cut back by 2 bases and J by 4 bases. The CDR3 has 16 amino acids. The CDR3 DNA reads as TGTGCCAGCAGCGTCTCCGGGACAGGGGGAGGAAACACCATATATTTT. Encoded protein: CASSVSGTGGGNTIYF.

This chain links TRBV4-3 with TRBJ2-7, with 9 bases identical to TRBD2. After removal of 1 base from V and 0 bases from J, the junction contained 7 bases not matched to a gene. The germline V gene encodes CDR1 LGHNA and CDR2 YSLEER. The CDR3 has 17 amino acids. CDR3: CASSQVSGGQSSYEQYF. CDR3 in DNA: TGCGCCAGCAGCCAAGTCAGCGGGGGGCAGAGCTCCTACGAGCAGTACTTC.

CDR3 loop: CSVPGNEQFF. The CDR3 region has the DNA TGCAGCGTCCCCGGCAATGAGCAGTTCTTC. The V and J genes are TRBV29-1 and TRBJ2-1; D unclear. V was cut by 6 bases and J by 6 bases, with 6 bases left in between. From germline, CDR1 is SQVTM and CDR2 ANQGSEA. This CDR3 is built from 10 residues.

With respect to this clone: Distinct nucleotide sequences in the sample also encode this CDR3. This chain links TRBV2 with TRBJ1-5; 7 bases fit TRBD1. Germline CDR1 reads SNHLY; CDR2 reads FYNNEI. The CDR3 runs to 14 residues. After removal of 4 bases from V and 4 bases from J, the junction contained 4 bases not matched to a gene. The chain's CDR3 is CASSADRVNQPQHF. The CDR3 DNA reads as TGTGCCAGCAGTGCCGACAGGGTGAATCAGCCCCAGCATTTT.